A selection of T cell receptor beta chains follows, all from one sample in a study of blood T cell repertoires in COVID-19. TCRdb's copy holds only in-frame clones and misses some; the assay was immunoSEQ multiplex PCR. The data contain a few hundred thousand clones, 80% to 90% of them singletons. The source material was peripheral blood. Receptors were obtained from a woman in her 30s with active or convalescent COVID-19. The CDR3 runs from the conserved cysteine through the conserved F or W. D genes are given only for firm matches. Size is omitted from some rows. Given values are once, few, many or a class for expanded clones.

>TRBJ2-3|TRBD2|TRBV7-2|-
TGTGCCAGCAGCTTAGAGGGGAGCGGGGGGGGACTTGGCACAGATACGCAGTATTTT
CASSLEGSGGGLGTDTQYF
>TRBJ1-4|-|TRBV27|-
TGTGCCAGCAGTTGGACAGCGACCAATGAAAAACTGTTTTTT
CASSWTATNEKLFF
>TRBJ1-1|-|TRBV5-1|few
TGCGCCAGCAGCTTGGAAGGCGCCGGGGGGAGCACTGAAGCTTTCTTT
CASSLEGAGGSTEAFF
>TRBJ2-1|TRBD2|TRBV7-3|-
TGTGCCAGCAGCCCGTCTAGCGGGGGGGCCCATGAGCAGTTCTTC
CASSPSSGGAHEQFF
>TRBJ2-7|TRBD2|TRBV2|few
TGTGCCAGCAGTGAAGCTCCTAGCGGGGGGTCCTTCTCCTACGAGCAGTACTTC
CASSEAPSGGSFSYEQYF
>TRBJ2-7|TRBD2|TRBV4-3|-
TGCGCCAGCAGCCAAGAGTTGGCGGGGGGCGGGAAGTACGAGCAGTACTTC
CASSQELAGGGKYEQYF
>TRBJ1-5|TRBD1|TRBV7-8|once
TGTGCCAGCAGCTTAGCACAGGGGGTTAATCAGCCCCAGCATTTT
CASSLAQGVNQPQHF
>TRBJ2-5|TRBD1|TRBV24-1|-
TGTGCCACCAGTACAGGGGGCGACCAAGAGACCCAGTACTTC
CATSTGGDQETQYF
>TRBJ2-4|TRBD2|TRBV7-2|-
TGTGCCAGCAGCTTGCGGGGGGCGGGTACCATTCAGTACTTC
CASSLRGAGTIQYF
>TRBJ1-6|TRBD1|TRBV5-6|-
TGTGCCAGCAGCCGCTTGCACGGGACAGGGGAAAATTCACCCCTCCACTTT
CASSRLHGTGENSPLHF
>TRBJ1-2|-|TRBV12-5|-
TGTGCTAGTGGATCCGGGACAAAAGACTATGGCTACACCTTC
CASGSGTKDYGYTF
>TRBJ1-1|-|TRBV10-3|-
TGTGCCATCAGTGAGAATTCTCCCTCCTCGGGGGAAGCTTTCTTT
CAISENSPSSGEAFF
>TRBJ2-5|TRBD2|TRBV7-6|-
TGTGCCAGCAGCTTAGCGTGGGGTACTAGCGGGGGGGCGGCGGAGACCCAGTACTTC
CASSLAWGTSGGAAETQYF
>TRBJ2-1|TRBD2|TRBV30|-
TGTGCCTGGAGTGTCCTAGCGGGATACAATGAGCAGTTCTTC
CAWSVLAGYNEQFF
>TRBJ2-1|-|TRBV5-4|-
TGTGCCAGCAGCCTACAGGAAGAGCAGTTCTTC
CASSLQEEQFF
>TRBJ1-6|-|TRBV28|-
TGTGCCAGCAGTTTCACCCAGGGCGGAAATTCACCCCTCCACTTT
CASSFTQGGNSPLHF
>TRBJ1-2|-|TRBV5-1|once
TGCGCCAGCAGCCGGGACACAACCGGCCTCTATGGCTACACCTTC
CASSRDTTGLYGYTF
>TRBJ2-7|TRBD1|TRBV18|-
TGTGCCAGCTCACCGGCAGGGGGCTTTATGGACGAGCAGTACTTC
CASSPAGGFMDEQYF
>TRBJ2-1|TRBD1|TRBV19|-
TGTGCCAGTAGTATTAATAGGGACAGCAATGAGCAGTTCTTC
CASSINRDSNEQFF
>TRBJ2-7|TRBD1|TRBV5-4|-
TGTGCCAGCAGCTTTAAAGGGGGCAACTACGAGCAGTACTTC
CASSFKGGNYEQYF
>TRBJ1-1|TRBD1|TRBV24-1|-
TGTGCCACCAGTGATTCCGGGACAGGGGGCACTGAAGCTTTCTTT
CATSDSGTGGTEAFF
>TRBJ2-3|-|TRBV30|-
TGTGCCTGGAGTGATCCCAGGGGTACGCAGTATTTT
CAWSDPRGTQYF
>TRBJ1-2|-|TRBV7-9|-
TGTGCCAGCAGCTTAGCTGAGGAGAGCGATGGCTACACCTTC
CASSLAEESDGYTF
>TRBJ1-6|-|TRBV11-1|-
TGTGCCAGCAGCTTAAGGTCGGGTAATTCACCCCTCCACTTT
CASSLRSGNSPLHF
>TRBJ2-4|-|TRBV12-3/TRBV12-4|-
TGTGCCAGCACCCTCAGGGGTCCAAACATTCAGTACTTC
CASTLRGPNIQYF
>TRBJ1-6|-|TRBV30|-
TGTGCCTGGAGTGTACTAGGAGGGGTGGATTCACCCCTCCACTTT
CAWSVLGGVDSPLHF
>TRBJ1-1|-|TRBV28|-
TGTGCCAGCAGTTCCCCTTATGGGGGCCAGAGTGAAGCTTTCTTT
CASSSPYGGQSEAFF
>TRBJ1-6|TRBD1|TRBV5-4|-
TGTGCCAGCAGCCGGGACAGGGAGACCCTCCACTTT
CASSRDRETLHF
>TRBJ2-3|TRBD2|TRBV19|-
TGTGCCAGTAGTACCGCGGGGGACCGGGGAGATACGCAGTATTTT
CASSTAGDRGDTQYF
>TRBJ1-1|TRBD1|TRBV28|-
TGTGCCAGCAGTTTGGGACTCATCGGGACAGGGGGTATCGGCACTGAAGCTTTCTTT
CASSLGLIGTGGIGTEAFF
>TRBJ2-3|TRBD2|TRBV5-4|-
TGTGCCAGCAACGGGGGGGACCCCACAGATACGCAGTATTTT
CASNGGDPTDTQYF
>TRBJ1-4|-|TRBV30|-
TGTGCCTGGAGTGTACGAGGAGGGGTTCTTGAAAAACTGTTTTTT
CAWSVRGGVLEKLFF
>TRBJ2-7|-|TRBV14|-
TGTGCCAGCAGCCAGGGCAGAGCCTACGAGCAGTACTTC
CASSQGRAYEQYF
>TRBJ1-2|TRBD1|TRBV19|-
TGTGCCAGTAGTAAAGGACAGGGCGTTGGCTACACCTTC
CASSKGQGVGYTF
>TRBJ2-1|-|TRBV2|once
TGTGCCAGCAGGCCGGTCAATGAGCAGTTCTTC
CASRPVNEQFF
>TRBJ1-5|-|TRBV28|many
TGTGCCAGCAGTATTACCAGGCCCCAGCATTTT
CASSITRPQHF
>TRBJ2-6|-|TRBV15|-
TGTGCCACCAGCAGAGACCGGAGATCTGGGGCCAACGTCCTGACTTTC
CATSRDRRSGANVLTF
>TRBJ2-1|-|TRBV2|-
TGTGCCAGCACCCCAGGGGTGGATGAGCAGTTCTTC
CASTPGVDEQFF